One TCR beta chain is described in this entry. This clonotype qualifies as large (0.1 to 1%). Its antigen has not been determined. No base quality information exists; no much larger clone differs at one position. This entry belongs to a study of T cells in AML relapse after transplant (dated by TCRdb to between 2017 and 2020). Background on the whole study: In this retrospective study, inhibitory receptor expression and TCR repertoires of bone marrow T cells were examined in patients given allogeneic HSCT for myeloid malignancy. Study-level results and caveats: Very few samples underpinned the TCR repertoire comparisons, and for unsorted bone marrow each group had only a few individuals.

The germline V gene sets CDR1 to SGHTA and CDR2 to FQGNSA. V drops 4 bases and J drops 9 bases, leaving 16 bases in between. The CDR3 goes from the cysteine to the phenylalanine over 13 residues. This entry keeps only the CDR3 DNA: 39 bases, framed from base 1. To prepare the library, PCR was applied. A modified RACE PCR protocol, rather than multiplex PCR, was used to amplify TCR alpha and beta chains from RNA. An Illumina MiSeq was used to sequence the libraries, and raw reads were demultiplexed using sample-specific barcode combinations. As for the authors' bioinformatics: TCR clonotypes were identified from the sequencing reads using MiXCR software. Clones were called with MiXCR by TCRdb after fastp trimmed the public reads at Q25, and only in-frame beta chains were retained. Identical CDR3 protein sequences are pooled into one entry, listed with their most common genes and DNA. These V and J calls originate from TCRdb's pipeline instead of the authors' own analysis. This sample gives around 400 distinct CDR3 sequences in total; around 23% of them show up just once. Together, the top ten hold around a third of the sample.

Specimen: bone marrow, either the whole sample or a sorted T cell fraction (not recorded which), collected at relapse. The chain joins TRBV7-2 to TRBJ2-7; the D gene is possibly TRBD1 or TRBD2, each agreeing over 7 bases. The origin of this receptor is a human donor who had a stem cell transplant for acute myeloid leukemia. Following a transplant, some T cells may be graft donor cells, not patient cells. The encoded CDR3 is CASSSTGPGGQYF. The DNA is as follows: TGTGCCAGCAGCTCGACAGGGCCGGGGGGGCAGTACTTC.